This entry features one T cell receptor beta chain sequence. The antigen is undetermined. Generated by immunoSEQ multiplex PCR, the TCRdb table keeps only in-frame clones and is missing some. This sample has 82,000 or so clones, with roughly 92% found just once. CDR1 SGHNT and CDR2 YYREEE come from the germline V gene (reference sequence). This CDR3 has 14 residues. V lost 1 base, J lost 4 bases, and 11 bases lay in between. These data belong to a study of OX40 agonist ivuxolimab in advanced cancers. Study summary: Ivuxolimab, which patients received intravenously every 2 weeks, was dosed at 0.01 to 10 mg/kg. From roughly 23 to 90 years was the age range, with a mean of 60 years, and around 84% were male. Findings of the study overall: It was also the case that some nonresponders had low normalized T-cell clonal expansion. People who partly responded at 0.1-3.0 mg/kg had some of the least clonal expansion seen.

This clonotype was obtained from an adult with an advanced solid tumor such as melanoma, head and neck, liver or kidney cancer. The starting material was CD4+ or CD8+ T cells sorted from blood, obtained in a trial of the OX40 agonist ivuxolimab. The V gene is TRBV5-4, the J gene TRBJ2-5, with D possibly matching TRBD1 (6 bases). The CDR3 reads CASSLSGRGETQYF. CDR3 DNA sequence: TGTGCCAGCAGCTTGTCCGGCAGGGGAGAGACCCAGTACTTC.